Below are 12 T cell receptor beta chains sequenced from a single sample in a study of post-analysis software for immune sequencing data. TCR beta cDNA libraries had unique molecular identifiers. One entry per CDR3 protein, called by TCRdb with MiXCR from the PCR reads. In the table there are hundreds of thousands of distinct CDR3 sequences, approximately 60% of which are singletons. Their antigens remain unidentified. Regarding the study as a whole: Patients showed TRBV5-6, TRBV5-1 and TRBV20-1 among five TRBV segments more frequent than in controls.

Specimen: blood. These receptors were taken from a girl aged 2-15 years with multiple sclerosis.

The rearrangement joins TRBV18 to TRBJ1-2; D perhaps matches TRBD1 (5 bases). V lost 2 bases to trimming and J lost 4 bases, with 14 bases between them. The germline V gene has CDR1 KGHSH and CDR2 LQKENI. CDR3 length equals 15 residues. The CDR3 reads CASSPFSGLRYGYTF. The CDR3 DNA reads TGTGCCAGCTCACCATTTTCAGGGTTACGCTATGGCTACACCTTC.

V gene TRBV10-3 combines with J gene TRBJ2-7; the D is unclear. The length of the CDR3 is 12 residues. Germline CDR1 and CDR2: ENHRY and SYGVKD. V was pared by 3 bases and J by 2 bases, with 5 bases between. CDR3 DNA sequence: TGTGCCATCAGTGAACATGCCTACGAGCAGTACTTC. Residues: CAISEHAYEQYF.

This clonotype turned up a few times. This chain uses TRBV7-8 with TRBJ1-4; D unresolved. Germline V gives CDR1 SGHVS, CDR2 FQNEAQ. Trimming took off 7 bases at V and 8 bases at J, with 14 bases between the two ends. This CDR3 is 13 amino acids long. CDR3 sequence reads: CASTNPGVEKLFF. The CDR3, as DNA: TGTGCCAGCACCAATCCCGGGGTGGAAAAACTGTTTTTT.

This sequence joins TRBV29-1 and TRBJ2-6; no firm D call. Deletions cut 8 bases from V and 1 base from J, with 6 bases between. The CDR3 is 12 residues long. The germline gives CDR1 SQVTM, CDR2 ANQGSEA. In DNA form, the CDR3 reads TGCAGCTATGCATCTGGGGCCAACGTCCTGACTTTC. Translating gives CSYASGANVLTF.

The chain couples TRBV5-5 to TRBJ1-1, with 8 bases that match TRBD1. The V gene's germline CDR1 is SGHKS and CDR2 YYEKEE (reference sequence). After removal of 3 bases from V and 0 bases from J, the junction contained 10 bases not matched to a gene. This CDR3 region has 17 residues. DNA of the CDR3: TGTGCCAGCAGCTCATCGCTGACAGGGGCCATGAACACTGAAGCTTTCTTT. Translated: CASSSSLTGAMNTEAFF.

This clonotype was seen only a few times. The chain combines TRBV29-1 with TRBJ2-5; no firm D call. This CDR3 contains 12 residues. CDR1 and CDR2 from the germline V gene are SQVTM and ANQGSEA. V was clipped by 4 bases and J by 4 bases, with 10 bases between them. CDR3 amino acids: CSVVPESETQYF. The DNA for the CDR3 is TGCAGCGTTGTCCCCGAGTCAGAGACCCAGTACTTC.

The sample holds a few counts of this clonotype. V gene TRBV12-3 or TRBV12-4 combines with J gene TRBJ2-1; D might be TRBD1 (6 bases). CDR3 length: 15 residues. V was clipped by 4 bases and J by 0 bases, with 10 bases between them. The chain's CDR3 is CASSWDIRSYNEQFF. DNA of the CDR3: TGTGCCAGCAGTTGGGACATTCGCTCCTACAATGAGCAGTTCTTC.

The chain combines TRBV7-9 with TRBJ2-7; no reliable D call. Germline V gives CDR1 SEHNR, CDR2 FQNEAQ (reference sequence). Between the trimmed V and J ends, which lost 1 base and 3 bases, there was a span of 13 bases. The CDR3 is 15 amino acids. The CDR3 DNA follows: TGTGCCAGCAGCTTAGTGGGCCTCTCCCACTACGAGCAGTACTTC. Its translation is CASSLVGLSHYEQYF. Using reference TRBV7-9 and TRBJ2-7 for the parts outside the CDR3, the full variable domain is DTGVSQNPRHKITKRGQNVTFRCDPISEHNRLYWYRQTLGQGPEFLTYFQNEAQLEKSRLLSDRFSAERPKGSFSTLEIQRTEQGDSAMYLCASSLVGLSHYEQYFGPGTRLTVT.

The CDR3 nucleotides read TGCGCCAGCAGCCAAGTTGGGGGACAGGGTTACAATGAGCAGTTCTTC. Translation gives CASSQVGGQGYNEQFF. This chain links TRBV4-1 with TRBJ2-1; 9 bases align to TRBD1. V gave up 1 base and J gave up 4 bases; unmatched junction bases: 5. CDR3 length equals 16 residues. Per germline, CDR1 MGHRA and CDR2 YSYEKL.

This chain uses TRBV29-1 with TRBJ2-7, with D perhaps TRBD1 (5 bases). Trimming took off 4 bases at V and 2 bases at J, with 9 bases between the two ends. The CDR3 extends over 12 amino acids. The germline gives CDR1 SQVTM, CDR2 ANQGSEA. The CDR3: CSVGTQPYEQYF. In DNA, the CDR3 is TGCAGCGTTGGGACACAGCCCTACGAGCAGTACTTC.

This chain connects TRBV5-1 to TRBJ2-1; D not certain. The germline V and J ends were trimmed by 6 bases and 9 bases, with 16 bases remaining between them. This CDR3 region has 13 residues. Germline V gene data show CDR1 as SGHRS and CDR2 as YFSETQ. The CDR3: CASTLQWGLEQFF. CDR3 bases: TGCGCCAGCACCCTTCAGTGGGGTCTTGAGCAGTTCTTC. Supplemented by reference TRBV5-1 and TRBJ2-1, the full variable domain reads KAGVTQTPRYLIKTRGQQVTLSCSPISGHRSVSWYQQTPGQGLQFLFEYFSETQRNKGNFPGRFSGRQFSNSRSEMNVSTLELGDSALYLCASTLQWGLEQFFGPGTRLTVL.

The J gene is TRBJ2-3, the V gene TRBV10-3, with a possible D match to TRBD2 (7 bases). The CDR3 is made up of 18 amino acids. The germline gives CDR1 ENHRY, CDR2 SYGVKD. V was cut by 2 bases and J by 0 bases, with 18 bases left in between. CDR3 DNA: TGTGCCATCAGTGAGAGGCAGGGGAGGGGGACCAGCACAGATACGCAGTATTTT. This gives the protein CAISERQGRGTSTDTQYF.